This TCR beta chain was captured by sequencing in a study of blood T cell repertoires in COVID-19 (dated by TCRdb to 2018 to 2020). Regarding the complete study: The collaborator samples originated in the United States, Italy and Spain and spanned the acute and convalescent phases of COVID-19. The material from the prospective study consisted of cDNA or gDNA derived from T cells, B-cell-depleted T cells, or PBMCs. The dataset comprised deeply sampled blood TCRbeta repertoires from subjects exposed to, actively infected with, or recovered from COVID-19. The repertoires were made available in a free public database intended to serve as a resource for research on the immune response to SARS-CoV-2. The samples were drawn from two sources: the first 160 participants of the ongoing ImmuneRACE study, and 1,254 subjects contributed by 6 global collaborators. Sample metadata almost always included a de-identified subject ID, COVID-19 status, age in years and sex. Where available, HLA class I and class II types were obtained from metadata supplied by the sample provider rather than from assay-based typing.

Concerning this clone: The antigen it recognizes is unknown. Base qualities were left out, and no much larger clone turns up one base away.

The study at large found these results: The amount of clinical and demographic metadata varied by source and participant and was provided uncurated.

The collaborating institutions used their own protocols to collect whole blood in K2EDTA tubes. For TCRbeta analysis, collaborators shipped samples in one of three forms: frozen whole blood, isolated PBMCs, or DNA extracted from either of those sample types. The immunoSEQ Assay, a bias-controlled multiplex PCR, was used to amplify TCRbeta CDR3 regions from genomic DNA. On the study's bioinformatics: Nucleated cell counts per sample were estimated from amplification of reference gene primers within the assay. To quantify the absolute abundance of each unique TCRbeta CDR3 rearrangement, sequence reads were collapsed and filtered. For each sample, productive Simpson clonality was calculated by taking the square root of Simpson's diversity index across productive rearrangements. Drawn from immuneACCESS, this table holds only the in-frame rearrangements with V and J called that TCRdb kept. Clones are partly lost; checked studies trace under half to an unresolved V gene and leave the rest unexplained. The V and J calls and clone size are taken from that table; D and trimming were inferred from the DNA. The sample contains fewer than 100,000 clones, about 89% of them found a single time. The ten largest clones take up roughly 6.8% of the sample.

CDR1 and CDR2 are read off the germline V gene as SGHDN and FVKESK. Including the terminal cysteine and phenylalanine, the CDR3 comprises 15 residues. Solely the CDR3 DNA is kept, with 45 bases framed from the first base. The germline ends are 18 bases apart after V is trimmed by 5 bases and J by 6 bases. This TCR was recovered from a human donor with acute or convalescent COVID-19. The donor label of this sample is uncertain. The V gene is TRBV14 and the J gene is TRBJ2-3; the D gene is perhaps TRBD1, on 6 matching bases. The sequenced material came from peripheral blood. The DNA reads TGTGCCAGCAGCGTACGCCGGGACACTCGGGATACGCAGTATTTT. It translates to CASSVRRDTRDTQYF.